The 20 T cell receptor beta chains listed next were all sequenced from one sample in a study of blood T cell repertoires in COVID-19 (dated by TCRdb to 2020 to 2022). Library prep was done by the immunoSEQ multiplex PCR assay. Sourced from immuneACCESS, this table was stored by TCRdb with only in-frame sequences that have V and J called. A share of the clones is absent; for the studies checked, an unresolved V gene accounts for under half, and the remainder has no known explanation. The sample table records 400,000 or so clones; 88% of these occur just once. The ten largest account for about 2.1% of the sample. The sample consisted of PBMCs or T cells enriched from blood (not recorded which). These receptors all come from a woman aged 40-49 years with acute COVID-19.

The chain links TRBV4-2 to TRBJ2-5, with TRBD2 matching 12 bases. Germline V gene data show CDR1 as LGHNA and CDR2 as YNFKEQ. This CDR3 has 16 residues. J gave up 1 base and V 4 bases, and 4 bases lay outside the gene matches. The CDR3 region has the DNA TGTGCCAGCAGCCTTACTAGCGGGGGGCCCCAAGAGACCCAGTACTTC. Encoded protein: CASSLTSGGPQETQYF.

This chain links TRBV11-2 with TRBJ1-1; 10 nucleotides align to TRBD1. The J segment lost 2 bases and the V segment lost 7 bases, leaving 7 bases of the junction unmatched. CDR1 is SGHAT and CDR2 is FQNNGV in the germline V gene. This CDR3 spans 15 amino acids. The CDR3 is CASTGTGDFNTEAFF. CDR3 coding DNA: TGTGCCAGCACCGGGACAGGGGACTTTAACACTGAAGCTTTCTTT.

The chain carries TRBV6-1 and TRBJ1-1, with TRBD1 as a possible D gene (6 bases). Germline V gene data show CDR1 as MNHNS and CDR2 as SASEGT. V was cut by 3 bases and J by 1 base, with 21 bases left in between. CDR3 length: 18 residues. The CDR3: CASSERGGRLSRNTEAFF. For the CDR3, the DNA is TGTGCCAGCAGTGAGAGGGGGGGCCGCTTAAGCCGGAACACTGAAGCTTTCTTT.

This clone was seen a single time. The rearrangement uses TRBV15 and TRBJ2-7; unclear D gene. Germline CDR1 LNHNV, CDR2 YYDKDF (reference sequence). The CDR3 contains 15 residues. Trimming cost V 1 base and J 0 bases, with 10 bases left between them. CDR3 in amino acids: CATSRGGTGSYEQYF. In DNA, the CDR3 is TGTGCCACCAGCAGAGGTGGAACGGGCTCCTACGAGCAGTACTTC.

The chain couples TRBV19 to TRBJ1-2, with D possibly being TRBD1 (5 bases). V was trimmed by 4 bases and J by 0 bases, leaving 15 bases between them. The CDR3 is 16 amino acids. Germline V gene sequence: CDR1 LNHDA, CDR2 SQIVND (reference sequence). As DNA, the CDR3 is TGTGCCAGTAGTACGGGACTTCAGAGGGCTAACTATGGCTACACCTTC. Residues: CASSTGLQRANYGYTF.

With regard to this clone: Other DNA sequences of this sample code for an identical CDR3. The chain is built from TRBV7-2 and TRBJ1-4, with 7 positions matching TRBD1. CDR1 and CDR2 (germline): SGHTA, FQGNSA. This CDR3 is built from 14 residues. The trim removed 5 bases at V and 4 bases at J, leaving 4 bases unmatched. CDR3 protein: CASSPRQGNEKLFF. The CDR3 DNA is TGTGCCAGCAGCCCGAGACAGGGTAATGAAAAACTGTTTTTT.

The J gene is TRBJ2-1, the V gene TRBV6-5; D not certain. This CDR3 contains 13 residues. V lost 0 bases and J lost 7, with 7 bases in between. The germline V gene encodes CDR1 MNHEY and CDR2 SVGAGI. DNA of the CDR3: TGTGCCAGCAGTTACTCGAACCAGAATGAGCAGTTCTTC. Translating gives CASSYSNQNEQFF.

This chain connects TRBV2 to TRBJ2-7; 9 bases match TRBD1. With V trimmed by 4 bases and J by 3 bases, 4 bases remained unmatched. The length of the CDR3 is 14 residues. Germline values: CDR1 SNHLY, CDR2 FYNNEI. CDR3 sequence reads: CASSARDRDYEQYF. The DNA of the CDR3 is TGTGCCAGCAGTGCCCGGGACAGGGACTACGAGCAGTACTTC.

This chain uses TRBV23-1 with TRBJ1-6; the D gene is possibly TRBD1 (6 bases). TRBV23-1 is an open reading frame, and its role is uncertain. The CDR3 loop spans 14 amino acids. Trimming took 5 bases from V and 10 from J, leaving 15 bases between them. Here the CDR3 reads CASSTTGGESPLHF. CDR3 DNA: TGCGCCAGCAGTACGACAGGCGGCGAATCACCCCTCCACTTT.

The chain employs TRBV7-6 and TRBJ1-2; 10 bases fit TRBD1. The J segment lost 6 bases and the V segment lost 5 bases, leaving 6 bases of the junction unmatched. Germline V gene lookup returns CDR1 SGHVS and CDR2 FNYEAQ. The CDR3 has 14 amino acids. The CDR3 region is CASSRDRGLDGYTF. CDR3 coding DNA: TGTGCCAGCAGCCGGGACAGGGGTTTGGATGGCTACACCTTC.

The table lists this clone with a count of one. V gene TRBV19 combines with J gene TRBJ1-5; a possible D gene is TRBD1 (6 bases). V dropped 4 bases and J dropped 5 bases, with 15 bases sitting between them. The CDR3 runs to 15 residues. Germline CDR1 LNHDA, CDR2 SQIVND (reference sequence). This chain's CDR3 is CASSTTGTADQPQHF. Here the CDR3 DNA reads TGTGCCAGTAGTACCACAGGGACGGCCGATCAGCCCCAGCATTTT.

This clone showed up just a few times. The rearrangement uses TRBV21-1 and TRBJ2-2; the D segment call TRBD2 is taken from the table without a DNA check. TRBV21-1 is a documented pseudogene. The CDR3 consists of 18 residues. The DNA of the CDR3 is TGTGCCAGCAGCAAAGTGGTAAGGGAATGGGAGGGCACCGGGGAGCTGTTTTTT. Translated: CASSKVVREWEGTGELFF.

This chain uses TRBV4-1 with TRBJ2-1; TRBD1 is a possible D gene (6 bases). Trimming removed 3 bases at V and 3 bases at J, with 12 bases between. The CDR3 loop spans 15 amino acids. Looked up from germline, CDR1 is MGHRA and CDR2 is YSYEKL. The CDR3 is CASSQPGTNYNEQFF. The DNA for the CDR3 is TGCGCCAGCAGCCAGCCCGGGACAAACTACAATGAGCAGTTCTTC.

J is TRBJ2-2 and V is TRBV5-6; 11 nucleotides align to TRBD2. After removal of 2 bases from V and 2 bases from J, the junction contained 8 bases not matched to a gene. In germline, CDR1 is SGHDT, CDR2 YYEEEE. The CDR3 is made up of 18 amino acids. CDR3: CASSFLTTSGGNTGELFF. The CDR3 DNA is TGTGCCAGCAGCTTCCTGACCACTAGCGGGGGTAACACCGGGGAGCTGTTTTTT. The full variable domain, completed using reference TRBV5-6 and TRBJ2-2, is DAGVTQSPTHLIKTRGQQVTLRCSPKSGHDTVSWYQQALGQGPQFIFQYYEEEERQRGNFPDRFSGHQFPNYSSELNVNALLLGDSALYLCASSFLTTSGGNTGELFFGEGSRLTVL.

The V call is TRBV5-1, the J call TRBJ2-2, with 7 nucleotides matching TRBD2. Trimming at V came to 0 bases and at J to 5 bases, leaving 1 base not matched to a gene. Germline V CDR1 and CDR2: SGHRS, YFSETQ. The CDR3 has 14 residues. The CDR3 here is CASSLGAGTGELFF. CDR3 coding DNA: TGCGCCAGCAGCTTGGGAGCGGGAACCGGGGAGCTGTTTTTT.

V usage is TRBV24-1 and J usage is TRBJ2-2, with D possibly TRBD1 on 5 matching bases. From germline, CDR1 is KGHDR and CDR2 SFDVKD. V dropped 5 bases and J dropped 4 bases, with 13 bases sitting between them. CDR3 length: 15 amino acids. The DNA of the CDR3 is TGTGCCACCAGTGGGCTCTTAGGGGTCACCGGGGAGCTGTTTTTT. It translates to CATSGLLGVTGELFF.

The chain's CDR3 is CASSLGQGMGQPQHF. CDR3 DNA sequence: TGTGCCAGCAGCTTGGGACAGGGAATGGGACAGCCCCAGCATTTT. The chain employs TRBV5-8 and TRBJ1-5, with 7 positions matching TRBD1. Losses at the gene ends were 0 bases for V and 7 bases for J; bases not matched to a gene: 7. The CDR3 length is 15 residues. In germline, CDR1 is SGHTS, CDR2 YDEGEE.

This chain uses TRBV7-2 with TRBJ2-7; weak D call: TRBD1 (6 bases). V lost 3 bases, J lost 0 bases, and 15 bases lay in between. This CDR3 is built from 16 residues. Germline assignment: CDR1 SGHTA and CDR2 FQGNSA. The chain's CDR3 is CASSLDSGQSSYEQYF. DNA of the CDR3: TGTGCCAGCAGCTTGGACTCGGGACAAAGCTCCTACGAGCAGTACTTC.

The rearrangement links TRBV10-3 to TRBJ2-7; 9 positions match TRBD1. CDR3 length: 13 amino acids. The germline gives CDR1 ENHRY, CDR2 SYGVKD. Losses at the gene ends were 8 bases for V and 5 bases for J; bases not matched to a gene: 7. CDR3 in DNA: TGTGCCATCGGGGACAGGGTTGTAAACGAGCAGTACTTC. Translated: CAIGDRVVNEQYF.

The chain joins TRBV19 to TRBJ1-2, with a possible D match to TRBD1 (5 bases). The CDR3 contains 13 residues. V shed 7 bases and J shed 3 bases, with 12 bases lying between them. Germline V gene data show CDR1 as LNHDA and CDR2 as SQIVND (reference sequence). The CDR3 loop is CASTGRDHYGYTF. The CDR3 DNA reads TGTGCCAGTACGGGCAGGGATCACTATGGCTACACCTTC.